This TCR beta chain was sequenced during a study of T cells in localized non-small cell lung cancer. TCRdb's table, derived via immunoSEQ multiplex PCR, lists solely in-frame clones and lacks some. Of around 21,000 clones detected, around 83% appear once; the ten largest clones hold approximately 4.8%. Notes on this clone: Its antigen is not known.

Findings and caveats of the study: Higher T cell density in the blood was associated with longer overall survival, whereas higher adjacent-lung clonality associated with shorter survival. The tumor had only one region sequenced, so heterogeneity remains possible. Uninvolved adjacent lung showed higher T cell clonality than tumor.

The CDR3 is 15 amino acids. V was pared by 6 bases and J by 7 bases, with 6 bases of the junction left unmatched. From germline, CDR1 is MNHNY and CDR2 SVGAGI (reference sequence). The TCR was taken from a man between 40 and 75 years old with stage I lung adenocarcinoma. This chain joins TRBV6-6 and TRBJ2-1; 13 bases map to TRBD2. Sequenced here: peripheral blood, sampled before any cancer treatment. The CDR3 DNA follows: TGTGCCAGCAGCCCCGGGACTAGCGGGAAGAATGAGCAGTTCTTC. The encoded protein is CASSPGTSGKNEQFF.